A single sample is the source of the 30 T cell receptor beta chains below, sequenced in a study of T-cell memory formation after mild COVID-19 (dated by TCRdb to about 2021). The method was 5' RACE. Sequencing relied on an Illumina NovaSeq 6000. TCRdb passed the public sequencing reads through fastp at Q25 and MiXCR, retaining productive beta sequences. Merged by CDR3 protein, the rows form single entries marked with the most common genes and DNA. For this sample the table gives 140,000 or so distinct CDR3 sequences, of which 6% were detected only once. 2% to 2.5% of the sample comes from the top ten. Source material: PBMCs or a T cell subset sorted from them (not recorded which). The source is an adult woman who had mild COVID-19 (a few samples of this study predate the infection). The sample titles of this study are shuffled in the database, so cell type and time point are left out; the donor was told from shared clones.

This clonotype has a handful of counts. The chain carries TRBV10-3 and TRBJ2-2; tentatively, D is TRBD1 (5 bases). Trimming removed 7 bases at V and 6 bases at J, with 15 bases between. The CDR3 extends over 14 amino acids. Germline V gives CDR1 ENHRY, CDR2 SYGVKD. CDR3 nucleotides: TGTGCCATCAACTCGGACAATAATGCCGGGGAGCTGTTTTTT. This encodes CAINSDNNAGELFF.

Only a few counts were recorded for this clonotype. In DNA, the CDR3 is TGTGCCAGCAGCTTAGCTAGCGTCTCCTACGAGCAGTACTTC. Its protein is CASSLASVSYEQYF. The chain carries TRBV7-2 and TRBJ2-7; TRBD2 is a possible D gene (5 bases). The length of the CDR3 is 14 residues. Germline CDR1 SGHTA, CDR2 FQGNSA. The V and J ends lost 0 bases and 0 bases respectively, with 6 bases between them.

This clonotype was recorded a few times. The chain combines TRBV15 with TRBJ2-1; 9 bases map to TRBD1. There are 15 residues in the CDR3. The germline CDR1 and CDR2 sequences are LNHNV and YYDKDF (reference sequence). Trimming at V came to 3 bases and at J to 7 bases, leaving 7 bases not matched to a gene. The CDR3, as DNA: TGTGCCACCAGCAGTCCCGGGACAGGGTTAAATGAGCAGTTCTTC. It is translated as CATSSPGTGLNEQFF.

This clonotype was recorded at least ten times. The genes are TRBV7-9 and TRBJ1-1; D unclear. Trimming took off 2 bases at V and 0 bases at J, with 10 bases between the two ends. The CDR3 runs 15 residues. Germline lookup yields CDR1 SEHNR and CDR2 FQNEAQ (reference sequence). Here the CDR3 DNA reads TGTGCCAGCAGCTTACGAACGTACATGAACACTGAAGCTTTCTTT. It encodes CASSLRTYMNTEAFF.

This clonotype was counted between two and nine times. This sequence joins TRBV2 and TRBJ2-5; the D gene is possibly TRBD2 (5 bases). Between the trimmed V and J ends, which lost 8 bases and 1 base, there was a span of 17 bases. The CDR3 covers 15 residues. The germline V gene has CDR1 SNHLY and CDR2 FYNNEI. The CDR3 loop is CASGESAAIQETQYF. In nucleotides, the CDR3 is TGTGCCAGCGGGGAATCAGCGGCGATCCAAGAGACCCAGTACTTC. The variable domain in full, completed from reference TRBV2 and TRBJ2-5, reads EPEVTQTPSHQVTQMGQEVILRCVPISNHLYFYWYRQILGQKVEFLVSFYNNEISEKSEIFDDQFSVERPDGSNFTLKIRSTKLEDSAMYFCASGESAAIQETQYFGPGTRLLVL.

The J gene is TRBJ2-5, the V gene TRBV7-2, with D tentatively TRBD2 (6 bases). V was trimmed by 5 bases and J by 4 bases, leaving 20 bases between them. Germline V lookup: CDR1 SGHTA, CDR2 FQGNSA. There are 16 residues in the CDR3. CDR3 protein: CASSPPRLGGVETQYF. The DNA for the CDR3 is TGTGCCAGCAGCCCCCCTCGACTGGGCGGGGTAGAGACCCAGTACTTC.

There are a few counts of this clonotype. The chain is built from TRBV18 and TRBJ1-3; D call uncertain. The germline V gene encodes CDR1 KGHSH and CDR2 LQKENI. The CDR3 is 15 residues long. Trimming shortened V by 4 bases and J by 0 bases, and 10 bases separated the two germline ends. In DNA, the CDR3 is TGTGCCAGCTCACGAGACTCGAGCTCTGGAAACACCATATATTTT. Protein product: CASSRDSSSGNTIYF. Variable domain in full (rest from reference TRBV18 and TRBJ1-3): NAGVMQNPRHLVRRRGQEARLRCSPMKGHSHVYWYRQLPEEGLKFMVYLQKENIIDESGMPKERFSAEFPKEGPSILRIQQVVRGDSAAYFCASSRDSSSGNTIYFGEGSWLTVV.

Ten or more counts support this clonotype. This chain connects TRBV20-1 to TRBJ2-1; 11 bases fit TRBD2. Germline-derived CDR1 and CDR2 are DFQATT and SNEGSKA (reference sequence). The CDR3 spans 14 residues. Losses at the gene ends were 4 bases for V and 6 bases for J; bases not matched to a gene: 5. The CDR3 DNA follows: TGCAGTGCTAAACTAGCGGGAGTAGGCAATGAGCAGTTCTTC. Translating gives CSAKLAGVGNEQFF.

This clonotype has a count of ten or more. The chain joins TRBV7-8 to TRBJ2-1, with 8 bases that match TRBD2. The CDR3 consists of 14 residues. The germline CDR1 and CDR2 sequences are SGHVS and FQNEAQ. J gave up 8 bases and V 1 base, and 4 bases lay outside the gene matches. The CDR3 protein is CASSLGTSIYEQFF. CDR3 nucleotide sequence: TGTGCCAGCAGCTTAGGGACTAGCATTTATGAGCAGTTCTTC.

The chain recombines TRBV12-3 or TRBV12-4 with TRBJ1-2; 10 bases match TRBD1. The CDR3 sequence is 15 residues long. V lost 6 bases, J lost 8 bases, and 12 bases stayed unmatched. The chain's CDR3 is CASSNYPTGGRGYTF. The CDR3 DNA reads as TGTGCCAGCAGCAATTACCCGACAGGGGGCAGGGGCTACACCTTC.

This clonotype has a count of ten or more. The gene calls are TRBV5-1 and TRBJ2-7; unclear D gene. V lost 4 bases to trimming and J lost 1 base, with 15 bases between them. The CDR3 covers 15 residues. The germline CDR1 and CDR2 sequences are SGHRS and YFSETQ. This CDR3 reads CASSPTPVLSYEQYF. The DNA of the CDR3 is TGCGCCAGCAGCCCTACCCCGGTCTTATCCTACGAGCAGTACTTC. Together with reference TRBV5-1 and TRBJ2-7, the CDR3 gives the full variable domain: KAGVTQTPRYLIKTRGQQVTLSCSPISGHRSVSWYQQTPGQGLQFLFEYFSETQRNKGNFPGRFSGRQFSNSRSEMNVSTLELGDSALYLCASSPTPVLSYEQYFGPGTRLTVT.

This clonotype was seen ten or more times. The rearrangement uses TRBV12-3 or TRBV12-4 and TRBJ2-2; 7 bases map to TRBD2. Trimming at V came to 5 bases and at J to 5 bases, leaving 5 bases not matched to a gene. This CDR3 has 14 residues. The CDR3 sequence is CASSISSGTGELFF. CDR3 DNA sequence: TGTGCCAGCAGTATATCTAGCGGTACCGGGGAGCTGTTTTTT.

This clonotype showed up many times. The V call is TRBV5-1, the J call TRBJ1-6; the match to TRBD1 covers 7 bases. Germline V gene data show CDR1 as SGHRS and CDR2 as YFSETQ. The CDR3 covers 14 residues. The V segment lost 4 bases and the J segment 7 bases; nucleotides outside the gene matches: 5. CDR3 coding DNA: TGCGCCAGCAGCCCGGGACAGCCAAATTCACCCCTCCACTTT. It yields the protein CASSPGQPNSPLHF.

This clonotype was seen a handful of times. The V call is TRBV3-1, the J call TRBJ2-7; 12 bases match TRBD2. Germline V gives CDR1 LGHDT, CDR2 YNNKEL (reference sequence). There are 16 residues in the CDR3. With 2 bases clipped from V and 6 bases from J, the junction kept 8 bases outside the gene matches. In DNA form, the CDR3 reads TGTGCCAGCAGCCAACCCCAATCGGGACTAGCGGGCGAGCAGTACTTC. Protein product: CASSQPQSGLAGEQYF.

This clonotype was detected only a few times. Written as DNA, the CDR3 is TGTGCCAGCAGCTCCGGACCGAGAAACTATGGCTACACCTTC. Amino acid sequence: CASSSGPRNYGYTF. The chain recombines TRBV11-3 with TRBJ1-2; D gene ambiguous. CDR1 SGHNT and CDR2 YENEEA come from the germline V gene. The CDR3 consists of 14 residues. The V gene lost 4 bases and the J gene lost 2 bases, with 11 bases spanning the gap.

This clonotype was seen at least ten times. This chain uses TRBV6-6 with TRBJ1-1, with D possibly TRBD1 on 5 matching bases. Germline CDR1 and CDR2: MNHNY and SVGAGI (reference sequence). V lost 7 bases and J 1 base, leaving 7 bases between the germline ends. The CDR3 spans 12 residues. The CDR3: CASTRANTEAFF. The CDR3 nucleotides read TGTGCCAGCACCAGGGCGAACACTGAAGCTTTCTTT.

In its sample, this clonotype was seen many times. The genes are TRBV7-3 and TRBJ2-1, with a tentative D call TRBD2 (6 bases). V was pared by 1 base and J by 0 bases, with 10 bases between. The V gene's germline CDR1 is SGHTA and CDR2 FQGTGA. The CDR3 contains 16 residues. The DNA for the CDR3 is TGTGCCAGCAGCTTAATGGGGGGATTCTCCTACAATGAGCAGTTCTTC. Its protein is CASSLMGGFSYNEQFF.

The chain joins TRBV10-1 to TRBJ1-2; the match to TRBD1 covers 7 bases. Germline CDR1 reads WNHNN; CDR2 reads SYGVQD (reference sequence). This CDR3 contains 14 residues. V gave up 5 bases and J gave up 8 bases; unmatched junction bases: 11. The CDR3 here is CASSTRDSIGGYTF. CDR3 in DNA: TGCGCCAGCAGTACTCGGGACAGTATAGGCGGCTACACCTTC.

This clonotype has a handful of counts. The chain has TRBV6-6 and TRBJ1-4; 8 bases are a match to TRBD1. Germline V gives CDR1 MNHNY, CDR2 SVGAGI (reference sequence). The CDR3 extends over 14 amino acids. V was pared by 4 bases and J by 5 bases, with 3 bases of the junction left unmatched. CDR3 loop: CASSFQGANEKLFF. In DNA form, the CDR3 reads TGTGCCAGCAGTTTTCAGGGGGCAAATGAAAAACTGTTTTTT.

The CDR3 bases are TGTGCCAGCAGGGTGAGCTCCTATAATTCACCCCTCCACTTT. Translating gives CASRVSSYNSPLHF. The chain has TRBV2 and TRBJ1-6; D is undetermined. Between the trimmed V and J ends, which lost 6 bases and 0 bases, there was a span of 6 bases. This CDR3 spans 14 amino acids. CDR1 is SNHLY, CDR2 FYNNEI, per germline. The full variable domain, completed using reference TRBV2 and TRBJ1-6, is EPEVTQTPSHQVTQMGQEVILRCVPISNHLYFYWYRQILGQKVEFLVSFYNNEISEKSEIFDDQFSVERPDGSNFTLKIRSTKLEDSAMYFCASRVSSYNSPLHFGNGTRLTVT.

This clonotype was seen many times. The V and J genes are TRBV7-6 and TRBJ2-7, with 10 positions matching TRBD1. CDR1 is SGHVS and CDR2 is FNYEAQ in the germline V gene. CDR3 length: 13 residues. V lost 4 bases to trimming and J lost 4 bases; unmatched junction nucleotides: 1. DNA of the CDR3: TGTGCCAGCAGCTGGGACAGGGGTTACGAGCAGTACTTC. The encoded protein is CASSWDRGYEQYF.

This clonotype was seen a few times. This chain joins TRBV12-3 or TRBV12-4 and TRBJ1-5, with 10 nucleotides matching TRBD1. J lost 2 bases, V lost 5 bases, and 3 bases had no gene match. This CDR3 has 15 amino acids. CDR3 nucleotides: TGTGCCAGCAGTGCCGGGACAGGGGGCAATCAGCCCCAGCATTTT. Its translation: CASSAGTGGNQPQHF.

This clonotype was counted many times. The J gene is TRBJ1-2, the V gene TRBV6-1, with D possibly matching TRBD1 (5 bases). This CDR3 spans 13 amino acids. Looked up from germline, CDR1 is MNHNS and CDR2 is SASEGT. V was shortened by 2 bases and J by 4 bases, with 8 bases between the two germline ends. CDR3 residues: CASSETGTYGYTF. The CDR3 DNA sequence: TGTGCCAGCAGTGAAACCGGGACCTATGGCTACACCTTC.

The sample holds many counts of this clonotype. V and J are TRBV7-9 and TRBJ2-3; no definite D call. V dropped 6 bases and J dropped 5 bases, with 12 bases sitting between them. The CDR3 length is 13 residues. Germline values: CDR1 SEHNR, CDR2 FQNEAQ (reference sequence). The CDR3 spells CASRKDGRDTQYF. As DNA, the CDR3 is TGTGCCAGCAGGAAGGACGGACGAGATACGCAGTATTTT.

Many counts were recorded for this clonotype. The chain uses TRBV5-1 and TRBJ1-1; the match to TRBD1 covers 10 bases. The V segment lost 4 bases and the J segment 7 bases; nucleotides outside the gene matches: 10. In germline, CDR1 is SGHRS, CDR2 YFSETQ. The CDR3 runs 15 residues. CDR3 protein: CASSIDRGLTNEAFF. The DNA of the CDR3 is TGCGCCAGCAGCATTGACAGGGGGCTTACGAATGAAGCTTTCTTT.

The sample holds many counts of this clonotype. The V and J genes are TRBV10-3 and TRBJ2-3; D possibly corresponds to TRBD2 (6 bases). Per germline, CDR1 ENHRY and CDR2 SYGVKD. The CDR3 runs 16 residues. The ends were cut back, 6 bases at V and 0 bases at J, with 16 bases in the middle. CDR3 protein: CAISSRRAESTDTQYF. The CDR3 DNA reads as TGTGCCATCAGCTCCCGGAGGGCCGAGAGCACAGATACGCAGTATTTT.

The V call is TRBV7-9, the J call TRBJ1-2, with D uncertain. Germline CDR1 and CDR2: SEHNR and FQNEAQ (reference sequence). Trimming stripped 0 bases from V and 4 bases from J, with 12 bases between. The CDR3 is made up of 15 amino acids. DNA for the CDR3: TGTGCCAGCAGCTTAGCGTCCGGACCGAGCTATGGCTACACCTTC. Translated, it gives CASSLASGPSYGYTF.

This clonotype was seen many times. The V call is TRBV7-8, the J call TRBJ1-2; 9 bases are a match to TRBD1. J gave up 7 bases and V 2 bases, and 11 bases lay outside the gene matches. CDR3 length: 16 amino acids. Germline V CDR1 and CDR2: SGHVS, FQNEAQ. In DNA, the CDR3 is TGTGCCAGCAGCTTAATGGGACAGGGAAAATCCTTTGGCTACACCTTC. Translation gives CASSLMGQGKSFGYTF.

This chain uses TRBV28 with TRBJ2-7; 12 positions agree with TRBD1. The trim removed 4 bases at V and 3 bases at J, leaving 4 bases unmatched. The CDR3 length is 15 residues. In germline, CDR1 is MDHEN, CDR2 SYDVKM. This CDR3 reads CASSSGTGGVYEQYF. The DNA for the CDR3 is TGTGCCAGCAGTTCCGGGACAGGGGGCGTCTACGAGCAGTACTTC.

A few counts support this clonotype. The chain has TRBV18 and TRBJ1-2; D call uncertain. Trimming pared 3 bases from V and 6 bases from J, leaving 14 bases between. Germline values: CDR1 KGHSH, CDR2 LQKENI. This CDR3 is 14 amino acids long. The DNA of the CDR3 is TGTGCCAGCTCACCTTCTGAAAAAGGGAATGGCTACACCTTC. Translation gives CASSPSEKGNGYTF.